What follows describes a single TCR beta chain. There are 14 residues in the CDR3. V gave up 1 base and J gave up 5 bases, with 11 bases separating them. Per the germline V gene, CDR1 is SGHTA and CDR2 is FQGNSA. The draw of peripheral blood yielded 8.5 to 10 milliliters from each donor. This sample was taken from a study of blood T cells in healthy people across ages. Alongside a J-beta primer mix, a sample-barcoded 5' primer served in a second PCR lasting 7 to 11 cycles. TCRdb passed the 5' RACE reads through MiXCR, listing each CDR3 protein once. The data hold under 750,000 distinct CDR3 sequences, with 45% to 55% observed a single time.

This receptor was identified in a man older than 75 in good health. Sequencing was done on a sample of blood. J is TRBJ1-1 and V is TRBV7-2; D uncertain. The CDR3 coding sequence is TGTGCCAGCAGCTTAGGTCTGGGAGTTACTGAAGCTTTCTTT. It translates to CASSLGLGVTEAFF.